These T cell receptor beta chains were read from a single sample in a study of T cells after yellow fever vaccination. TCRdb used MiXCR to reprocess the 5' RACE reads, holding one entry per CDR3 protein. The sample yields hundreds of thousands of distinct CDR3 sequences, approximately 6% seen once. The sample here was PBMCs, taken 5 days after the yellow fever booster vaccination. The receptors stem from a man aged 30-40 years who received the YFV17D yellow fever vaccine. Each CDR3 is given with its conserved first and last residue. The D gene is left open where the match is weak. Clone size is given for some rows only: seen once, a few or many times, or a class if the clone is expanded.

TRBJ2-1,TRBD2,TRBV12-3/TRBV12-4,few,CASHGTSSYNEQFF,TGTGCCAGCCACGGGACTAGCTCCTACAATGAGCAGTTCTTC
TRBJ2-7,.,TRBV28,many,CASSSLRTPFYEQYF,TGTGCCAGCAGTTCCCTAAGGACACCTTTCTACGAGCAGTACTTC
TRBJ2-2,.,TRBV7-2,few,CASSLVTTNTGELFF,TGTGCCAGCAGCTTAGTGACGACGAACACCGGGGAGCTGTTTTTT
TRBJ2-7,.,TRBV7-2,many,CASSSILEQYF,TGTGCCAGCAGCTCTATTCTGGAGCAGTACTTC
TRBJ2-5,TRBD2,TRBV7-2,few,CASSLTGLAGEETQYF,TGTGCCAGCAGCTTAACGGGACTAGCGGGAGAGGAGACCCAGTACTTC
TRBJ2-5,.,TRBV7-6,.,CASSFSRQETQYF,TGTGCCAGCAGCTTTTCTCGCCAAGAGACCCAGTACTTC
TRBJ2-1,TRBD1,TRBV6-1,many,CASRISGTGTYNEQFF,TGTGCCAGCAGAATTTCCGGGACAGGGACCTACAATGAGCAGTTCTTC
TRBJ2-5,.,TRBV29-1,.,CSVAGDVQETQYF,TGCAGCGTTGCCGGGGACGTCCAAGAGACCCAGTACTTC
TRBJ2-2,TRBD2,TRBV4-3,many,CAASAGGPSTGELFF,TGCGCTGCCTCGGCGGGAGGGCCCAGCACCGGGGAGCTGTTTTTT
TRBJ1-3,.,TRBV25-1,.,CASSIGSGPGNTIYF,TGTGCCAGCAGTATAGGGAGCGGCCCTGGAAACACCATATATTTT
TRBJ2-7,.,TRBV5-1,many,CASRVDYEQYF,TGCGCCAGCAGAGTTGACTACGAGCAGTACTTC
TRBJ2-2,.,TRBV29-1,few,CSVERGQNTGELFF,TGCAGCGTTGAGCGAGGGCAGAACACCGGGGAGCTGTTTTTT
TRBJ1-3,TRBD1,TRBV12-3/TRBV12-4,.,CASSPRDRGGNTIYF,TGTGCCAGCAGTCCTCGGGACAGGGGTGGAAACACCATATATTTT
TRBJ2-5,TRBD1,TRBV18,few,CASSPGSQGETQYF,TGTGCCAGCTCACCAGGCTCACAGGGGGAGACCCAGTACTTC
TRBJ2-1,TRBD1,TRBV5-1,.,CASSKQGPPNEQFF,TGCGCCAGCAGTAAACAGGGGCCTCCCAATGAGCAGTTCTTC
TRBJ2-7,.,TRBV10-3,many,CAIWGSGSGEQYF,TGTGCCATCTGGGGAAGTGGGAGCGGCGAGCAGTACTTC
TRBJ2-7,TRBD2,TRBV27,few,CASSDPGTSGLYEQYF,TGTGCCAGCAGCGATCCCGGGACTAGCGGGTTATACGAGCAGTACTTC